This T cell receptor beta chain was observed in a study of blood T cells in healthy people across ages. Whole-study context: Template switching caught about one barcoded beta molecule for each two T cells.

The V end was cut by 12 bases, the J end by 10 bases, with 21 bases between. Per the germline V gene, CDR1 is KGHDR and CDR2 is SFDVKD. The length of the CDR3 is 12 residues. It was with a sample-barcoded 5' primer and a J-beta primer mix that a second PCR of roughly 7 to 12 cycles was run. TCRdb ran MiXCR on the 5' RACE reads and lists one entry per CDR3 protein. The data show hundreds of thousands of distinct CDR3 sequences, about 61% seen once. As for this clonotype: Its target is unknown.

Study-level points and caveats: Per million T cells, TCR beta diversity dropped about linearly as age rose. PBMCs that were unsorted prevented a conclusive naive versus antigen-experienced comparison. The study found more naive CD4+ cells and higher diversity in long-lived than aged donors.

The V and J genes are TRBV24-1 and TRBJ2-7; possibly TRBD1 for D (7 bases). The TCR comes from a man aged 35-49 years in good health. Sequencing was performed on blood. This chain's CDR3 is CAVGQEGPTQYF. DNA for the CDR3: TGTGCCGTAGGACAGGAGGGTCCCACCCAGTACTTC.